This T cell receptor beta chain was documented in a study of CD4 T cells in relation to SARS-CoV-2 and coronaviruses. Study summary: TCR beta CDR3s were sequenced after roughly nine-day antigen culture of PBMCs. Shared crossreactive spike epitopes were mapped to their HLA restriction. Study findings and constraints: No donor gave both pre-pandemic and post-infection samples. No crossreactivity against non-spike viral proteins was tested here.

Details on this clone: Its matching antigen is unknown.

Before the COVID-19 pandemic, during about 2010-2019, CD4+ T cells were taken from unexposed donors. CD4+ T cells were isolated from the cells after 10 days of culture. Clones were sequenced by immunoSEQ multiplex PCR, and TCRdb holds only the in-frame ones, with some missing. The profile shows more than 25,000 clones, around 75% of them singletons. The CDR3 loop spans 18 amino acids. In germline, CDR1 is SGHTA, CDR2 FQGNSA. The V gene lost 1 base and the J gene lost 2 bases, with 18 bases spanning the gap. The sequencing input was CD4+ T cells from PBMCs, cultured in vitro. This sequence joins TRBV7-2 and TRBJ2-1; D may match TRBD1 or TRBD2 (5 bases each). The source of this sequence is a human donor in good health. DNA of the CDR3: TGTGCCAGCAGCTTAGTAAGGGACCGCTACCGGGCCTACAATGAGCAGTTCTTC. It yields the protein CASSLVRDRYRAYNEQFF.